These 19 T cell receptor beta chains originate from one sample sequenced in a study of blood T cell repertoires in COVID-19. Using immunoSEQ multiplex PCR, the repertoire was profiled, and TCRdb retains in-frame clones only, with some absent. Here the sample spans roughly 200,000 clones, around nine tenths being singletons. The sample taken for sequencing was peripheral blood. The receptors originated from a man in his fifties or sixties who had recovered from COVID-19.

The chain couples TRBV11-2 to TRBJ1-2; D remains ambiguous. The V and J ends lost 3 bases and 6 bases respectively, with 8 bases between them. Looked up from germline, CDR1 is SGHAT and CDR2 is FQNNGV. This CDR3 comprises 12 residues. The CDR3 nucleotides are TGTGCCAGCAGCTTCGAGGGTCATGGCTACACCTTC. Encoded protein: CASSFEGHGYTF.

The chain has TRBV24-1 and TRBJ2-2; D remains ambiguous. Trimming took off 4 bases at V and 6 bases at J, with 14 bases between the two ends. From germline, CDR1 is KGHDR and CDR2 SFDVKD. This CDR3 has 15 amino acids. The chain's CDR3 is CATSDPSDLSGELFF. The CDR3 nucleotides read TGTGCCACCAGTGACCCCAGTGATCTCTCCGGGGAGCTGTTTTTT.

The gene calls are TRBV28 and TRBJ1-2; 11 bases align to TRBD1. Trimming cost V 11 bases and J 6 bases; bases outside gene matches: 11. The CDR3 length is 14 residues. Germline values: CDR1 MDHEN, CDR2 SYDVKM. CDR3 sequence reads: CAERPGTGGDGYTF. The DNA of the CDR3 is TGTGCCGAGAGACCCGGGACAGGGGGAGATGGCTACACCTTC.

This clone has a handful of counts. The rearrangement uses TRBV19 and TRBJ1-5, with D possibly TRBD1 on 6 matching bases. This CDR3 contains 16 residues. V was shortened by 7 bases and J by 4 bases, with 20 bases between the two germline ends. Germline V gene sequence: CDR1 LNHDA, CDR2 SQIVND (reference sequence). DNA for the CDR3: TGTGCCAGTAATGCCCTCGCGACAGGCATTAATCAGCCCCAGCATTTT. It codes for CASNALATGINQPQHF.

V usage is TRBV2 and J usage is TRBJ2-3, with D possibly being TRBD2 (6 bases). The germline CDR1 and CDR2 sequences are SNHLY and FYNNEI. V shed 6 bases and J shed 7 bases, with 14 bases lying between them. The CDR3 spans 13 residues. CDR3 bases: TGTGCCAGCAGAAGAGGACTACCCAATACGCAGTATTTT. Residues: CASRRGLPNTQYF.

As DNA, the CDR3 is TGTGCCAGCTCACCCGGACAGGGTAGGGATGAACTGTTTTTT. Protein product: CASSPGQGRDELFF. The rearrangement links TRBV18 to TRBJ1-4; 8 bases match TRBD1. Trimming removed 3 bases from V and 12 bases from J; junction bases left unmatched: 9. CDR3 length equals 14 residues. The germline CDR1 and CDR2 sequences are KGHSH and LQKENI.

Written as DNA, the CDR3 is TGTGCCAGCAGTGAAGGCAGGGGAATCAACGAGCAGTACTTC. Translating gives CASSEGRGINEQYF. The rearrangement joins TRBV6-1 to TRBJ2-7; TRBD1 is a possible D gene (6 bases). The length of the CDR3 is 14 residues. CDR1 is MNHNS, CDR2 SASEGT, per germline. Between the trimmed V and J ends, which lost 1 base and 5 bases, there was a span of 12 bases.

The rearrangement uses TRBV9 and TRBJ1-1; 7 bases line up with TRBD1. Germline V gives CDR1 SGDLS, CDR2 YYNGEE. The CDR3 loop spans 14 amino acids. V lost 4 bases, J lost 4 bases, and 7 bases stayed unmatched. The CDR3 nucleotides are TGTGCCAGCAGCCCGGACAGGATGGCCACTGAAGCTTTCTTT. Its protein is CASSPDRMATEAFF.

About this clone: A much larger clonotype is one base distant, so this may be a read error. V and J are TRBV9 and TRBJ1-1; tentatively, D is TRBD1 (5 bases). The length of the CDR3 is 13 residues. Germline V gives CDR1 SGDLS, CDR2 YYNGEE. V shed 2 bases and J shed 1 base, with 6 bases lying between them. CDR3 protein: CASSVQGNTEAFF. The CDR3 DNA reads TGTGCCAGCAGCGTTCAGGGGAACACTGAAGCTTTCTTT.

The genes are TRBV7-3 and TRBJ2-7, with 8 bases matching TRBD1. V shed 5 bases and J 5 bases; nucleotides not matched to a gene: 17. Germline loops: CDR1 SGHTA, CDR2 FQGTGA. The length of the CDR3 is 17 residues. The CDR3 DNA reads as TGTGCCAGCAGCCCGAAGGTACAGGGGGTTAGAGGGAACGAGCAGTACTTC. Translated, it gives CASSPKVQGVRGNEQYF.

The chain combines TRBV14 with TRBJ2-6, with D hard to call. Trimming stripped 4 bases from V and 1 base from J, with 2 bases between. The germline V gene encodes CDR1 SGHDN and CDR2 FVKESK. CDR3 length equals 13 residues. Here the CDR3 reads CASSLSGANVLTF. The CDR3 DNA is TGTGCCAGCAGCCTATCTGGGGCCAACGTCCTGACTTTC.

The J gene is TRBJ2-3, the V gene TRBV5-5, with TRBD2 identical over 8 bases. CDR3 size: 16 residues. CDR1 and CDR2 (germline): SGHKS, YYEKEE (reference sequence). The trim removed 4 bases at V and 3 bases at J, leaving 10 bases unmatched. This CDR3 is CASSPPRGGQTDTQYF. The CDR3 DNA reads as TGTGCCAGCAGCCCCCCCCGGGGGGGCCAAACAGATACGCAGTATTTT.

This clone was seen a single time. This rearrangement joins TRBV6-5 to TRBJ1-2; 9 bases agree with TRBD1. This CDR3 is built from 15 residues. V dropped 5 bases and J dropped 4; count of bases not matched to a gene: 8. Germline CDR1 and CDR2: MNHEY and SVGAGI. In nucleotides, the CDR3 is TGTGCCAGCAGTCAGACGACAGGGGGGAGCTATGGCTACACCTTC. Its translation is CASSQTTGGSYGYTF.

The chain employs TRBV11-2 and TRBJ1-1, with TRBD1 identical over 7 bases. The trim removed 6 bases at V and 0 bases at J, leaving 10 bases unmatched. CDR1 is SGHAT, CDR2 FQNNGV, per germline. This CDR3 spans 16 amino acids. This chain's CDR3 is CASSPRQGDLNTEAFF. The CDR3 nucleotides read TGTGCCAGCAGTCCTCGACAGGGTGATTTGAACACTGAAGCTTTCTTT. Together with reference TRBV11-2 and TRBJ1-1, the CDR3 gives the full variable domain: EAGVAQSPRYKIIEKRQSVAFWCNPISGHATLYWYQQILGQGPKLLIQFQNNGVVDDSQLPKDRFSAERLKGVDSTLKIQPAKLEDSAVYLCASSPRQGDLNTEAFFGQGTRLTVV.

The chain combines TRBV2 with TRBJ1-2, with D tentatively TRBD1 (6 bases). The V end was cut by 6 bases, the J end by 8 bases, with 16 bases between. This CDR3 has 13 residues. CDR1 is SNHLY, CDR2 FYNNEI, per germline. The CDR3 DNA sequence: TGTGCCAGCAGCCCCGGACAGAATTTGGGCTACACCTTC. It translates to CASSPGQNLGYTF.

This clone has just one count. CDR3 DNA: TGTGCCAGCAGCTTAGTCGGCAGGTTGACTACCCTTAGCAATCAGCCCCAGCATTTT. Amino acid sequence: CASSLVGRLTTLSNQPQHF. The V gene is TRBV7-8, the J gene TRBJ1-5; D not resolved. This CDR3 spans 19 amino acids. The germline CDR1 and CDR2 sequences are SGHVS and FQNEAQ. Deletions cut 1 base from V and 0 bases from J, with 19 bases between.

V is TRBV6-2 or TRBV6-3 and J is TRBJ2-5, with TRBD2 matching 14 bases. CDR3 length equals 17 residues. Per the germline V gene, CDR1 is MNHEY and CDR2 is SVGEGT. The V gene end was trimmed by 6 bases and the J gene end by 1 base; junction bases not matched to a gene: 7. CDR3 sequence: CASSIGLAGGLQETQYF. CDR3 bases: TGTGCCAGCAGCATCGGACTAGCGGGGGGACTCCAAGAGACCCAGTACTTC.

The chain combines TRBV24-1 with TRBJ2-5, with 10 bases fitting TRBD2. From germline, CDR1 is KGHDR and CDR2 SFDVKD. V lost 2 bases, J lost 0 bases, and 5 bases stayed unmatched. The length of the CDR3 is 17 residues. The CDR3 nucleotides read TGTGCCACCAGTGATTCGCCGGGACTAGCGAACCAAGAGACCCAGTACTTC. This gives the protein CATSDSPGLANQETQYF.

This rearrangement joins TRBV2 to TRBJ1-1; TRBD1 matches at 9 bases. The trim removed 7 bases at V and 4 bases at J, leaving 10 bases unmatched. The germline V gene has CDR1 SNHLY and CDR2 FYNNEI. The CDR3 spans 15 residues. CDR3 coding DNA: TGTGCCAGCAATCAACAGGGGGCGAGTGGCACTGAAGCTTTCTTT. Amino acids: CASNQQGASGTEAFF.